These T cell receptor beta chains were read from a single sample in a study of blood T cell repertoires in COVID-19. Assay used: immunoSEQ multiplex PCR; TCRdb lists only in-frame clones, some missing. The sample lists about 410,000 clones, 89% occurring once. Sequencing was done on a sample of peripheral blood. The receptor set was obtained from a middle-aged woman with COVID-19, enrolled during active disease. The CDR3 runs from the conserved cysteine through the conserved F or W. Each record gives: CDR3 protein, D gene, J gene, V gene, CDR3 length. D genes are given only for firm matches.

CASIDRGRNTEAFF . TRBJ1-1 TRBV2 14
CATSGGQGPYEQYF TRBD1 TRBJ2-7 TRBV24-1 14
CASRVRQGVSEQYF TRBD1 TRBJ2-7 TRBV7-2 14
CASSLGLGVIPSGYTF . TRBJ1-2 TRBV5-1 16
CARRAGGKLYNEQFF TRBD2 TRBJ2-1 TRBV6-4 15
CASSGLAGDEQFF TRBD2 TRBJ2-1 TRBV9 13
CATSREYGGGTEAFF . TRBJ1-1 TRBV15 15
CASSASGGGNEQYF TRBD1 TRBJ2-7 TRBV6-5 14
CASSLGTGTEAFF TRBD1 TRBJ1-1 TRBV11-3 13
CAATPGTGNRADTQYF TRBD1 TRBJ2-3 TRBV28 16
CASSYGLFNQPQHF . TRBJ1-5 TRBV7-3 14
CASSPVGGILDGYTF . TRBJ1-2 TRBV4-2 15
CASSVTTGPHYEQYF . TRBJ2-7 TRBV2 15
CASSYSSGSEAFF . TRBJ1-1 TRBV6-6 13
CASSPGLWSGDTGELFF TRBD2 TRBJ2-2 TRBV7-6 17
CASSLNTGELFF . TRBJ2-2 TRBV27 12
CASSPPWRTSGNTIYF . TRBJ1-3 TRBV18 16
CASSVGLAATDTQYF TRBD2 TRBJ2-3 TRBV9 15
CASSPPRASPLHF . TRBJ1-6 TRBV6-5 13
CATSREPKRTSGYFYEQYF TRBD2 TRBJ2-7 TRBV15 19